These 9 T cell receptor beta chains were all obtained from the same sample, sequenced in a study of OX40 agonist ivuxolimab in advanced cancers. Sequenced by immunoSEQ multiplex PCR; TCRdb stores in-frame clones only, minus some. The sample lists tens of thousands of clones, approximately 80% occurring once. The starting material was CD4+ or CD8+ T cells sorted from blood, obtained in a trial of the OX40 agonist ivuxolimab. The receptors were gathered from an adult with an advanced solid tumor such as melanoma, head and neck, liver or kidney cancer.

Only a few counts were recorded for this clone. The V call is TRBV6-5, the J call TRBJ2-7; possible D gene TRBD1, 6 bases. Germline CDR1 is MNHEY and CDR2 is SVGAGI. V was clipped by 8 bases and J by 1 base, with 12 bases between them. The CDR3 runs 13 residues. The CDR3 sequence is CASSRTVSYEQYF. The CDR3 DNA follows: TGTGCCAGCTCCCGGACAGTTTCCTACGAGCAGTACTTC.

The V call is TRBV6-6, the J call TRBJ2-5; 13 bases map to TRBD2. This CDR3 is 16 amino acids long. In germline, CDR1 is MNHNY, CDR2 SVGAGI (reference sequence). The V gene end was trimmed by 6 bases and the J gene end by 5 bases; junction bases not matched to a gene: 9. The CDR3 is CASRSRTSGGSETQYF. The CDR3 DNA sequence: TGTGCCAGCAGGTCCCGGACTAGCGGGGGATCGGAGACCCAGTACTTC.

The chain links TRBV27 to TRBJ1-1, with D unresolved. CDR1 and CDR2 (germline): MNHEY, SMNVEV (reference sequence). CDR3 length equals 13 residues. The V gene lost 1 base and the J gene lost 1 base, with 4 bases spanning the gap. For the CDR3, the DNA is TGTGCCAGCAGTTTATATGGGAACACTGAAGCTTTCTTT. This codes for CASSLYGNTEAFF.

J is TRBJ1-2 and V is TRBV5-4; D might be TRBD1 (6 bases). This CDR3 region has 13 residues. Looked up from germline, CDR1 is SGHNT and CDR2 is YYREEE (reference sequence). V lost 4 bases to trimming and J lost 7 bases, with 14 bases between them. The CDR3 sequence is CASSTGGQPGYTF. CDR3 coding DNA: TGTGCCAGCAGCACCGGCGGACAGCCTGGCTACACCTTC.

The V call is TRBV19, the J call TRBJ2-7, with D maybe TRBD1 (5 bases). Germline loops: CDR1 LNHDA, CDR2 SQIVND (reference sequence). This CDR3 is 14 amino acids long. V shed 5 bases and J shed 0 bases, with 11 bases lying between them. This chain's CDR3 is CASSLQDNSYEQYF. The CDR3 region has the DNA TGTGCCAGTAGTCTACAGGACAACTCCTACGAGCAGTACTTC.

The chain is built from TRBV7-2 and TRBJ1-3, with D uncertain. The CDR3 runs to 14 residues. Germline CDR1 SGHTA, CDR2 FQGNSA. The germline V and J ends were trimmed by 0 bases and 0 bases, with 3 bases remaining between them. The CDR3 protein is CASSLAGSGNTIYF. The CDR3 nucleotides read TGTGCCAGCAGCTTAGCAGGCTCTGGAAACACCATATATTTT.

The chain links TRBV9 to TRBJ1-6; 7 bases map to TRBD1. The CDR3 consists of 16 residues. Germline loops: CDR1 SGDLS, CDR2 YYNGEE. V trimming: 4 bases; J trimming: 3 bases; junction bases outside the gene matches: 7. CDR3 loop: CASSPQGDNYNSPLHF. CDR3 coding DNA: TGTGCCAGCAGCCCTCAGGGGGACAACTATAATTCACCCCTCCACTTT.

This clone occurred a few times. The chain employs TRBV19 and TRBJ1-4; 8 nucleotides agree with TRBD1. The CDR3 consists of 14 residues. The trim removed 7 bases at V and 7 bases at J, leaving 8 bases unmatched. The germline V gene has CDR1 LNHDA and CDR2 SQIVND (reference sequence). The CDR3 reads CASNGQGNFEKLFF. CDR3 sequence (DNA): TGTGCCAGTAACGGACAGGGTAATTTTGAAAAACTGTTTTTT.

V usage is TRBV5-1 and J usage is TRBJ2-5; D not resolved. Germline values: CDR1 SGHRS, CDR2 YFSETQ. Trimming left V 0 bases short and J 1 base short, with 7 bases between. The CDR3 runs 14 residues. The CDR3 coding sequence is TGCGCCAGCAGCTTGGCGGCCGGCCAAGAGACCCAGTACTTC. Translation: CASSLAAGQETQYF.